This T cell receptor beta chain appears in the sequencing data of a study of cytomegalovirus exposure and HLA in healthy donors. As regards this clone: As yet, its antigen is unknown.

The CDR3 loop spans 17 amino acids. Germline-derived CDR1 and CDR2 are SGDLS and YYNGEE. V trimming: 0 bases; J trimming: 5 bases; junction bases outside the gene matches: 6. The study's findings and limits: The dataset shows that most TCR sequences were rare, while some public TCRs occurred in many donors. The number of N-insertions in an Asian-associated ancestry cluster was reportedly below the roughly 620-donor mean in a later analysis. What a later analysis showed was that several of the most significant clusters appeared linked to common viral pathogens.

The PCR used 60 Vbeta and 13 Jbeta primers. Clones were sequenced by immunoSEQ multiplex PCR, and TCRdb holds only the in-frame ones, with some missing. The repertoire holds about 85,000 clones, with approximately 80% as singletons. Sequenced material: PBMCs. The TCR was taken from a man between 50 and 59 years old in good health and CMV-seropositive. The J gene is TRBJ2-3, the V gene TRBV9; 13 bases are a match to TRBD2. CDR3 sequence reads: CASSVDGLAGARDTQYF. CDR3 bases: TGTGCCAGCAGCGTAGACGGACTAGCGGGAGCAAGAGATACGCAGTATTTT. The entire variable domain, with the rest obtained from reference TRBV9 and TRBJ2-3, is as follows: DSGVTQTPKHLITATGQRVTLRCSPRSGDLSVYWYQQSLDQGLQFLIQYYNGEERAKGNILERFSAQQFPDLHSELNLSSLELGDSALYFCASSVDGLAGARDTQYFGPGTRLTVL.